The 14 T cell receptor beta chains presented below share a single source sample, sequenced in a study of identical twins. MiXCR, applied by TCRdb to the 5' RACE reads, yields one record per CDR3 protein. In the table there are roughly 240,000 distinct CDR3 sequences, about 7.3% of which are singletons. These same data were also listed under a study on yellow fever vaccine responses in identical twins.

Input material: memory (CD45RO+) T cells sorted from blood. The receptors derive from a woman aged 18-29 years in good health.

The chain links TRBV11-2 to TRBJ2-7; 8 positions match TRBD2. This CDR3 comprises 16 residues. J lost 6 bases, V lost 1 base, and 11 bases had no gene match. Per the germline V gene, CDR1 is SGHAT and CDR2 is FQNNGV. CDR3 nucleotide sequence: TGTGCCAGCAGCTTAGTGGCTAGCGGGCCAGCGGTCGAGCAGTACTTC. Translation: CASSLVASGPAVEQYF.

This clonotype was counted at least ten times. The genes are TRBV15 and TRBJ2-7; D possibly corresponds to TRBD1 (5 bases). Trimming removed 0 bases at V and 7 bases at J, with 10 bases between. Germline V gene data show CDR1 as LNHNV and CDR2 as YYDKDF (reference sequence). The CDR3 consists of 13 residues. CDR3 protein: CATSRDGAGEQYV. DNA for the CDR3: TGTGCCACCAGCAGAGATGGCGCAGGGGAGCAGTACGTC.

This clonotype has ten or more counts. J is TRBJ2-7 and V is TRBV25-1; D perhaps matches TRBD1 (5 bases). V dropped 4 bases and J dropped 6 bases, with 10 bases sitting between them. Germline-derived CDR1 and CDR2 are MGHDK and SYGVNS. CDR3 size: 12 residues. CDR3 sequence: CASSVAGREQYF. CDR3 DNA: TGTGCCAGCAGTGTCGCAGGGCGCGAGCAGTACTTC.

This clonotype has a count of ten or more. The rearrangement joins TRBV7-8 to TRBJ1-4; D is unresolved. The CDR3 runs to 14 residues. V was trimmed by 5 bases and J by 1 base, leaving 8 bases between them. Germline V gives CDR1 SGHVS, CDR2 FQNEAQ. CDR3 sequence reads: CASSRGRTNEKLFF. CDR3 in DNA: TGTGCCAGCAGCCGAGGGCGAACTAATGAAAAACTGTTTTTT. Full variable domain (outside the CDR3, taken from reference TRBV7-8 and TRBJ1-4): GAGVSQSPRYKVAKRGQDVALRCDPISGHVSLFWYQQALGQGPEFLTYFQNEAQLDKSGLPSDRFFAERPEGSVSTLKIQRTQQEDSAVYLCASSRGRTNEKLFFGSGTQLSVL.

The V and J genes are TRBV6-5 and TRBJ2-7; perhaps TRBD1 as D (5 bases). Germline V CDR1 and CDR2: MNHEY, SVGAGI. Trimming left V 4 bases short and J 0 bases short, with 13 bases between. The CDR3 contains 15 residues. The DNA for the CDR3 is TGTGCCAGCAGTTGGACACCGCAGGGCTCCTACGAGCAGTACGTC. It encodes CASSWTPQGSYEQYV.

This clonotype was detected ten times or more. The chain is built from TRBV12-3 or TRBV12-4 and TRBJ2-7; unclear D gene. The CDR3 is 15 amino acids. Trimming removed 1 base from V and 2 bases from J, with 12 bases in between. The CDR3 region has the DNA TGTGCCAGCAGTTTAGGGCATGGGATCCCCTACGAGCAGTACTTC. Translation gives CASSLGHGIPYEQYF.

The chain couples TRBV20-1 to TRBJ2-1, with 10 bases lining up with TRBD2. The trim removed 4 bases at V and 7 bases at J, leaving 16 bases unmatched. The CDR3 contains 17 residues. Germline CDR1 DFQATT, CDR2 SNEGSKA (reference sequence). For the CDR3, the DNA is TGCAGTGCTAAGCAGCGGGAGGGCATATTAGTGCTTAATGAGCAGTTCTTC. It encodes CSAKQREGILVLNEQFF.

This clonotype appeared many times. V usage is TRBV29-1 and J usage is TRBJ1-5, with D perhaps matching TRBD1 (5 bases). This CDR3 region has 12 residues. V was trimmed by 7 bases and J by 5 bases, leaving 12 bases between them. Germline assignment: CDR1 SQVTM and CDR2 ANQGSEA. CDR3 loop: CSARQGDQPQHF. CDR3 bases: TGCAGCGCTCGGCAGGGTGATCAGCCCCAGCATTTT.

Notes on this clonotype: Since a much larger clone is just one base distant, this may be a read error. The rearrangement joins TRBV29-1 to TRBJ2-1; TRBD2 is a possible D gene (6 bases). The end of the DNA is better explained by TRBJ2-7, so the J call may be wrong. This CDR3 has 14 amino acids. The germline CDR1 and CDR2 sequences are SQVTM and ANQGSEA. The CDR3 bases are TGCAGCGTGCCGGCGGGGACCCTCTACAATGAGCAGTACTTC. This encodes CSVPAGTLYNEQYF.

This clonotype came up many times. The chain combines TRBV12-3 or TRBV12-4 with TRBJ1-2; possible D gene TRBD1, 5 bases. V dropped 6 bases and J dropped 1 base, with 15 bases sitting between them. The CDR3 is made up of 15 amino acids. This CDR3 is CASSPGRWINYGYTF. The CDR3 nucleotides are TGTGCCAGCAGCCCAGGGAGGTGGATTAACTATGGCTACACCTTC.

The rearrangement uses TRBV15 and TRBJ2-1; 8 bases line up with TRBD2. Germline loops: CDR1 LNHNV, CDR2 YYDKDF (reference sequence). CDR3 length: 14 amino acids. The V and J ends lost 5 bases and 9 bases, in that order; junction bases with no gene match: 9. In DNA, the CDR3 is TGTGCCACCAGCTCCGGGCGGGAGGCGGGTGAGCAGTTCTTC. It yields the protein CATSSGREAGEQFF.

The chain uses TRBV28 and TRBJ2-1; 7 positions match TRBD2. With V trimmed by 9 bases and J by 0 bases, 11 bases remained unmatched. The CDR3 is made up of 16 amino acids. Germline loops: CDR1 MDHEN, CDR2 SYDVKM. The CDR3 nucleotides read TGTGCCAGTTCCTCGGCTAGCGGTCTCTCCTACAATGAGCAGTTCTTC. Translation: CASSSASGLSYNEQFF.

A few counts support this clonotype. The J gene is TRBJ2-2, the V gene TRBV18; 9 bases are shared with TRBD1. This CDR3 has 15 amino acids. Germline loops: CDR1 KGHSH, CDR2 LQKENI. V dropped 4 bases and J dropped 5; count of bases not matched to a gene: 5. The CDR3 nucleotides read TGTGCCAGCTCACAGAGGGACAGGGAGACCGGGGAGCTGTTTTTT. Translation: CASSQRDRETGELFF. Full variable domain (remainder filled in from reference TRBV18 and TRBJ2-2): NAGVMQNPRHLVRRRGQEARLRCSPMKGHSHVYWYRQLPEEGLKFMVYLQKENIIDESGMPKERFSAEFPKEGPSILRIQQVVRGDSAAYFCASSQRDRETGELFFGEGSRLTVL.

The CDR3 loop reads CASSLSRTAQETQYF. For the CDR3, the DNA is TGTGCCAGCAGTTTATCTAGGACAGCTCAAGAGACCCAGTACTTC. The chain is built from TRBV27 and TRBJ2-5; D is possibly TRBD1 (6 bases). V lost 0 bases to trimming and J lost 2 bases, with 10 bases between them. CDR1 and CDR2 from the germline V gene are MNHEY and SMNVEV (reference sequence). This CDR3 contains 15 residues.